The clone carrying this T cell receptor beta chain was seen a single time. Its specificity is unknown. Purities over 95% were achieved in all sorted populations. The data stem from a study of beta chain features in type 1 diabetes. Whole-study context: The samples had 85 million to 140 million sorted cells examined in all. General observations from the study: The naive, central memory and Treg TCRB repertoires showed an apparent similarity that was greater among patients than among healthy donors.

Every bit of the isolated RNA underwent reverse transcription, so sequencing read expressed TCRB transcripts. Libraries were prepared by immunoSEQ multiplex PCR; TCRdb keeps only in-frame clonotypes and omits some of them. The sample comprises over 700,000 clones, around a sixth of which are singletons, and about 0.025% rests with the top ten. The CDR3 has 15 residues. Trimming stripped 6 bases from V and 8 bases from J, with 21 bases between. Germline values: CDR1 SGHTA, CDR2 FQGNSA. The rearrangement uses TRBV7-2 and TRBJ2-3; a weak D match, TRBD2 (6 bases). The source is a woman aged 18-29 years in good health. The material sequenced was naive CD4+ T cells from blood. As DNA, the CDR3 is TGTGCCAGCAGTTGGGGGACTCCATCACAGATTACGCAGTATTTT. It codes for CASSWGTPSQITQYF. Using reference TRBV7-2 and TRBJ2-3 for the parts outside the CDR3, the full variable domain is GAGVSQSPSNKVTEKGKDVELRCDPISGHTALYWYRQSLGQGLEFLIYFQGNSAPDKSGLPSDRFSAERTGGSVSTLTIQRTQQEDSAVYLCASSWGTPSQITQYFGPGTRLTVL.